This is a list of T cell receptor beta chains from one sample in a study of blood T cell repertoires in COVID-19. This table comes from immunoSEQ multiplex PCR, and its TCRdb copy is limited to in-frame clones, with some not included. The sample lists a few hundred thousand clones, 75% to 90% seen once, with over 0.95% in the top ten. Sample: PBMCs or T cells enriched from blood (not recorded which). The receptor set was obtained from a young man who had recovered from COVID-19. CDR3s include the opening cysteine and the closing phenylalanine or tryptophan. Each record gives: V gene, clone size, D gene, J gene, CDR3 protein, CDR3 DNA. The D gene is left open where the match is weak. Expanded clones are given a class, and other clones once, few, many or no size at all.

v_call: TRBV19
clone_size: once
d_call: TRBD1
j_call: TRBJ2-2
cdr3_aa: CASSSPGTGAGNTGELFF
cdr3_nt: TGTGCCAGTAGCAGTCCCGGGACAGGGGCGGGAAACACCGGGGAGCTGTTTTTT

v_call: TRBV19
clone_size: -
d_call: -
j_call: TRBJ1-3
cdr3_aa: CASGRGLSGNTIYF
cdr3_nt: TGTGCCAGTGGCAGGGGACTATCTGGAAACACCATATATTTT

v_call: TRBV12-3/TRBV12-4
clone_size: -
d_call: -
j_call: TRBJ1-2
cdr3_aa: CASSPTAAYGYTF
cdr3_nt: TGTGCCAGCAGTCCAACCGCGGCGTATGGCTACACCTTC

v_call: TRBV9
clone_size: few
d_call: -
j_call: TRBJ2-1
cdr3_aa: CASSVGSNNEQFF
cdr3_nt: TGTGCCAGCAGCGTAGGGTCTAACAATGAGCAGTTCTTC

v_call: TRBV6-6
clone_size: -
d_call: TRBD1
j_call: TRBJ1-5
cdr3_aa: CASSRTGRFLSNQPQHF
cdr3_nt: TGTGCCAGCAGTCGGACAGGACGTTTCCTTAGCAATCAGCCCCAGCATTTT

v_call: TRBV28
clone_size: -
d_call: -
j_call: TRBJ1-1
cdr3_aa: CASSLPSGEAFF
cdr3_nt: TGTGCCAGCAGTTTACCCAGTGGTGAAGCTTTCTTT

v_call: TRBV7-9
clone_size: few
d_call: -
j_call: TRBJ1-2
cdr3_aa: CASSLSGSHGYTF
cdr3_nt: TGTGCCAGCAGCTTAAGCGGATCCCATGGCTACACCTTC

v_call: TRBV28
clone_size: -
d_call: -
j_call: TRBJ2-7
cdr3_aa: CASSLPPPLKRRPRGEQYF
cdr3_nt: TGTGCCAGCAGTTTACCTCCCCCGCTGAAGCGGAGGCCCCGGGGCGAGCAGTACTTC

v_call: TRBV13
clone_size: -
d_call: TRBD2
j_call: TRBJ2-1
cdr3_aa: CASSLSTSGRGRVNNEQFF
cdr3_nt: TGTGCCAGCAGCTTATCGACTAGCGGGAGGGGACGGGTGAACAATGAGCAGTTCTTC

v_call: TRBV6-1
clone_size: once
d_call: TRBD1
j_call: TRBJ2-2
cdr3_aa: CASSETGGHTGELFF
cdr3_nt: TGTGCCAGCAGTGAGACAGGGGGACACACCGGGGAGCTGTTTTTT

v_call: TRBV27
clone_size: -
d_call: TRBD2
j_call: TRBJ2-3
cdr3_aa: CASSFGVRAALASATDTQYF
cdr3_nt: TGTGCCAGCAGTTTTGGGGTCAGGGCTGCACTAGCGAGCGCCACAGATACGCAGTATTTT

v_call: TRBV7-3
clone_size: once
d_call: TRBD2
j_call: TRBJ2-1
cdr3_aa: CASSGRGSSGAYNEQFF
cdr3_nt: TGTGCCAGCAGCGGACGCGGTTCTAGCGGAGCCTACAATGAGCAGTTCTTC

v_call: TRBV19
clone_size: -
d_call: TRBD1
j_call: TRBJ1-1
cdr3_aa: CASSDSTGMNTEAFF
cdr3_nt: TGTGCCAGTAGTGACTCGACAGGGATGAACACTGAAGCTTTCTTT

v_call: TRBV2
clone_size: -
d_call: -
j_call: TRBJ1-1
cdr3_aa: CASREGEVYTEAFF
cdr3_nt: TGTGCCAGCAGGGAAGGCGAGGTGTACACTGAAGCTTTCTTT

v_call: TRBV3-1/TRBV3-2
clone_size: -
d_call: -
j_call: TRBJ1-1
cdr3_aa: CASSQQGNTEAFF
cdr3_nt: TGTGCCAGCAGCCAGCAGGGCAACACTGAAGCTTTCTTT